The 27 T cell receptor beta chains given below trace back to one sample, sequenced in a study of blood T cell repertoires in COVID-19. The table came from immunoSEQ multiplex PCR; TCRdb's copy has only in-frame clones and leaves some out. The sample consists of under 150,000 clones, around 84% of them appearing once. The sequenced material came from PBMCs or T cells enriched from blood (not recorded which). The receptors derive from a man aged 40-49 years with acute COVID-19.

This clone was counted a few times. The chain uses TRBV7-9 and TRBJ1-6; no clear D. The CDR3 runs 14 residues. Germline V lookup: CDR1 SEHNR, CDR2 FQNEAQ (reference sequence). V was trimmed by 1 base and J by 9 bases, leaving 10 bases between them. The CDR3 nucleotides read TGTGCCAGCAGCTTAGGGCAGTCTAGTTCACCCCTCCACTTT. It is translated as CASSLGQSSSPLHF.

This clone was seen more than once but under ten times. V gene TRBV30 combines with J gene TRBJ1-2; D ambiguous. Germline V CDR1 and CDR2: GTSNPN, SVGIG (reference sequence). Trimming removed 7 bases at V and 8 bases at J, with 20 bases between. The CDR3 runs 13 residues. The DNA of the CDR3 is TGTGCCTCGCTACTACGGGAATCTGGGGGCTACACCTTC. Protein product: CASLLRESGGYTF.

This clone was seen just once. The chain combines TRBV6-5 with TRBJ1-6; possible D gene TRBD1, 5 bases. V lost 2 bases, J lost 10 bases, and 15 bases lay in between. The CDR3 is made up of 15 amino acids. The germline CDR1 and CDR2 sequences are MNHEY and SVGAGI. CDR3 bases: TGTGCCAGCAGTTACATCGGCAGGGTGGGATCACCCCTCCACTTT. This gives the protein CASSYIGRVGSPLHF.

The chain couples TRBV9 to TRBJ2-4; no definite D call. CDR3 length: 13 residues. The germline V gene encodes CDR1 SGDLS and CDR2 YYNGEE. The V and J ends lost 4 bases and 3 bases respectively, with 8 bases between them. The CDR3 spells CASSPPGKNIQYF. The DNA for the CDR3 is TGTGCCAGCAGCCCCCCCGGCAAAAACATTCAGTACTTC.

The rearrangement joins TRBV10-1 to TRBJ2-7, with 7 bases aligning to TRBD2. The ends lost 3 bases at V and 5 bases at J; junction bases unmatched: 10. The CDR3 has 15 amino acids. The V gene's germline CDR1 is WNHNN and CDR2 SYGVQD (reference sequence). The CDR3 reads CASSDWPQGGNEQYF. In nucleotides, the CDR3 is TGCGCCAGCAGTGATTGGCCTCAGGGAGGGAACGAGCAGTACTTC.

This chain uses TRBV2 with TRBJ1-5; D possibly corresponds to TRBD1 (6 bases). Germline V lookup: CDR1 SNHLY, CDR2 FYNNEI. This CDR3 comprises 14 residues. Trimming removed 5 bases at V and 4 bases at J, with 12 bases between. CDR3 in amino acids: CASSKSGVNQPQHF. CDR3 nucleotide sequence: TGTGCCAGCAGTAAGTCAGGGGTTAATCAGCCCCAGCATTTT.

The chain joins TRBV7-9 to TRBJ2-7, with 9 bases matching TRBD1. Trimming removed 5 bases from V and 5 bases from J; junction bases left unmatched: 10. Germline V gene sequence: CDR1 SEHNR, CDR2 FQNEAQ (reference sequence). This CDR3 region has 15 residues. The CDR3 DNA reads TGTGCCAGCAGCGGTCTCCGGGACAGGGCAAACGAGCAGTACTTC. This translates into CASSGLRDRANEQYF.

CDR3 in DNA: TGTGCCAGCAGCCAAGGAAGGGACTACACTGAAGCTTTCTTT. Residues: CASSQGRDYTEAFF. This rearrangement joins TRBV3-1 (or the pseudogene TRBV3-2) to TRBJ1-1; D perhaps matches TRBD1 (5 bases). Trimming shortened V by 1 base and J by 3 bases, and 9 bases separated the two germline ends. CDR3 size: 14 residues. Germline V lookup: CDR1 LGHDT, CDR2 YNNKEL (reference sequence).

The chain employs TRBV3-1 (or the pseudogene TRBV3-2) and TRBJ1-1, with a possible D match to TRBD1 (5 bases). Germline V lookup: CDR1 LGHDT, CDR2 YNNKEL (reference sequence). The CDR3 has 16 residues. The V gene lost 4 bases and the J gene lost 1 base, with 16 bases spanning the gap. This CDR3 reads CASSLTGVRGNTEAFF. CDR3 in DNA: TGTGCCAGCAGCCTCACGGGGGTCCGGGGGAACACTGAAGCTTTCTTT.

J is TRBJ2-3 and V is TRBV6-5, with D tentatively TRBD1 (6 bases). Germline lookup yields CDR1 MNHEY and CDR2 SVGAGI. The V end lost 0 bases, the J end lost 5 bases, and 15 bases lay between the germline ends. CDR3 size: 16 residues. CDR3 DNA: TGTGCCAGCAGTTACTCCAGGGGAGTAGTTAGAGATACGCAGTATTTT. Protein sequence: CASSYSRGVVRDTQYF.

This chain links TRBV6-1 with TRBJ1-2; possible D gene TRBD1, 6 bases. This CDR3 is 12 amino acids long. V lost 1 base and J 8 bases, leaving 8 bases between the germline ends. Germline-derived CDR1 and CDR2 are MNHNS and SASEGT. CDR3 sequence (DNA): TGTGCCAGCAGTGAAGGGGGGCTCGGCTACACCTTC. This codes for CASSEGGLGYTF.

This chain uses TRBV6-5 with TRBJ1-5, with D uncertain. The germline V gene has CDR1 MNHEY and CDR2 SVGAGI. The CDR3 totals 14 residues. The V and J ends lost 4 bases and 9 bases respectively, with 16 bases between them. CDR3 sequence reads: CASSSLGERGPQHF. The CDR3 bases are TGTGCCAGCAGTTCTCTCGGGGAACGGGGGCCCCAGCATTTT.

This clone has a single count. V usage is TRBV5-1 and J usage is TRBJ2-5, with 9 bases that match TRBD2. J gave up 5 bases and V 0 bases, and 8 bases lay outside the gene matches. Germline lookup yields CDR1 SGHRS and CDR2 YFSETQ. The CDR3 runs to 16 residues. CDR3 sequence: CASSLDIAGALETQYF. In DNA form, the CDR3 reads TGCGCCAGCAGCTTGGATATAGCGGGAGCCTTGGAGACCCAGTACTTC.

The gene calls are TRBV27 and TRBJ2-5; 10 nucleotides agree with TRBD1. J gave up 9 bases and V 6 bases, and 13 bases lay outside the gene matches. Germline V gene lookup returns CDR1 MNHEY and CDR2 SMNVEV (reference sequence). The CDR3 covers 15 residues. The CDR3 DNA sequence: TGTGCCAGCAGCCCCGGGACAGGGGACTCTTCGGCCCAGTACTTC. This gives the protein CASSPGTGDSSAQYF.

V and J are TRBV6-1 and TRBJ2-7, with 7 bases fitting TRBD1. The junction had 12 bases not matched to a gene; V was cut back by 3 bases and J by 4 bases. The CDR3 is made up of 16 amino acids. Germline V lookup: CDR1 MNHNS, CDR2 SASEGT. CDR3 DNA sequence: TGTGCCAGCAGTGAGGCCGGACCGGGACAGATGTACGAGCAGTACTTC. This codes for CASSEAGPGQMYEQYF.

This clone was detected once. This chain links TRBV16 with TRBJ2-7; 8 bases map to TRBD1. V trimming: 0 bases; J trimming: 1 base; junction bases outside the gene matches: 5. The CDR3 consists of 16 residues. CDR1 and CDR2 from the germline V gene are KGHSY and FQNENV. The DNA for the CDR3 is TGTGCCAGCAGCCAATCGTTGACAGGGGATTCCTACGAGCAGTACTTC. Its translation is CASSQSLTGDSYEQYF.

This clone was seen only a few times. The J gene is TRBJ1-5, the V gene TRBV12-3 or TRBV12-4; D remains unclear. V shed 5 bases and J shed 2 bases, with 7 bases lying between them. There are 13 residues in the CDR3. CDR3 sequence: CASSPGGNQPQHF. CDR3 nucleotides: TGTGCCAGCAGTCCCGGGGGCAATCAGCCCCAGCATTTT.

V is TRBV27 and J is TRBJ2-1, with 14 bases aligning to TRBD2. V was pared by 7 bases and J by 14 bases, with 16 bases of the junction left unmatched. Looked up from germline, CDR1 is MNHEY and CDR2 is SMNVEV (reference sequence). The CDR3 length is 16 residues. The DNA for the CDR3 is TGTGCCAGCACCTGGACTAGCGGGGGGTCCGCAATGAGGGAGTTCTTC. Amino acid sequence: CASTWTSGGSAMREFF.

The rearrangement joins TRBV30 to TRBJ2-2; D remains ambiguous. Germline V gives CDR1 GTSNPN, CDR2 SVGIG (reference sequence). V was clipped by 0 bases and J by 8 bases, with 7 bases between them. The CDR3 runs 12 residues. CDR3 DNA: TGTGCCTGGAGTGTAAATCAGGGGGAGCTGTTTTTT. The encoded protein is CAWSVNQGELFF.

V gene TRBV21-1 combines with J gene TRBJ2-3; the D call in the table, TRBD1, was not verified against the DNA. TRBV21-1 is a listed pseudogene. The CDR3 is 16 residues long. The DNA of the CDR3 is TGTGCCAGCAGCAAAGGAGACGACAGTAGCACAGATACGCAGTATTTT. It translates to CASSKGDDSSTDTQYF.

The chain carries TRBV19 and TRBJ1-2; the D gene is possibly TRBD1 (5 bases). Germline V CDR1 and CDR2: LNHDA, SQIVND (reference sequence). CDR3 length equals 15 residues. V was clipped by 3 bases and J by 0 bases, with 11 bases between them. The CDR3 DNA reads as TGTGCCAGTAGTATCAGGGTTCCGCCTAACTATGGCTACACCTTC. This translates into CASSIRVPPNYGYTF. The full variable domain, its missing parts supplied by reference TRBV19 and TRBJ1-2, is DGGITQSPKYLFRKEGQNVTLSCEQNLNHDAMYWYRQDPGQGLRLIYYSQIVNDFQKGDIAEGYSVSREKKESFPLTVTSAQKNPTAFYLCASSIRVPPNYGYTFGSGTRLTVV.

The chain is built from TRBV5-7 and TRBJ2-7; TRBD1 agrees at 7 bases. Being an ORF, TRBV5-7 has a function that is uncertain. Unmatched junction bases numbered 5, after V lost 2 bases and J lost 3 bases. This CDR3 comprises 14 residues. The CDR3: CASSLSDRDYEQYF. The CDR3 nucleotides read TGTGCCAGCAGCTTAAGCGACAGGGACTACGAGCAGTACTTC.

The chain recombines TRBV15 with TRBJ2-1; a possible D gene is TRBD1 (5 bases). This CDR3 is built from 14 residues. The V and J ends lost 0 bases and 5 bases respectively, with 8 bases between them. Germline assignment: CDR1 LNHNV and CDR2 YYDKDF (reference sequence). CDR3 in amino acids: CATSRERQHNEQFF. CDR3 sequence (DNA): TGTGCCACCAGCAGAGAACGACAGCACAATGAGCAGTTCTTC.

The rearrangement links TRBV6-5 to TRBJ2-1; 13 nucleotides line up with TRBD2. The germline CDR1 and CDR2 sequences are MNHEY and SVGAGI. The CDR3 contains 15 residues. The trim removed 4 bases at V and 4 bases at J, leaving 1 base unmatched. The CDR3 nucleotides are TGTGCCAGCAGTTCGGGACTAGCGGGATACAATGAGCAGTTCTTC. Encoded protein: CASSSGLAGYNEQFF.

This clone was seen only once. Written as DNA, the CDR3 is TGTGCCAGCAGCTTAGCGACTGGGACAGGGGCCTACGAGCAGTACTTC. Its protein product is CASSLATGTGAYEQYF. The chain has TRBV7-2 and TRBJ2-7, with 10 bases matching TRBD1. Germline V lookup: CDR1 SGHTA, CDR2 FQGNSA. The CDR3 contains 16 residues. After removal of 0 bases from V and 2 bases from J, the junction contained 4 bases not matched to a gene.

CDR3 amino acids: CASSAPGLQETQYF. CDR3 DNA sequence: TGTGCCAGCAGTGCACCGGGACTCCAAGAGACCCAGTACTTC. The J gene is TRBJ2-5, the V gene TRBV28; D perhaps matches TRBD2 (6 bases). Germline values: CDR1 MDHEN, CDR2 SYDVKM. The ends were cut back, 5 bases at V and 1 base at J, with 11 bases in the middle. The CDR3 sequence is 14 residues long.

J is TRBJ2-7 and V is TRBV28, with 7 bases matching TRBD2. The CDR3 contains 15 residues. The V segment lost 3 bases and the J segment 1 base; nucleotides outside the gene matches: 6. CDR1 is MDHEN and CDR2 is SYDVKM in the germline V gene. DNA of the CDR3: TGTGCCAGCAGTTTGGGAGGGATCAGTTCCTACGAGCAGTACTTC. Translated, it gives CASSLGGISSYEQYF.